This T cell receptor (beta chain) was sequenced in a study of blood T cells in healthy people across ages. Trimming took 0 bases from V and 6 from J, leaving 19 bases between them. The CDR3 is made up of 17 amino acids. Germline values: CDR1 MNHNS, CDR2 SASEGT. Then a second PCR, running roughly 7 to 11 cycles, was carried out with a sample-barcoded 5' primer and a J-beta primer mix. Sequencing recovered at least 2.5 million CDR3-containing paired-end reads from each sample. MiXCR was run by TCRdb on the 5' RACE reads, yielding one entry per CDR3 protein. The data hold approximately 490,000 distinct CDR3 sequences, with approximately 25% observed a single time. The sample holds a few counts of this clonotype. These data also featured in a second study, about T cells of mothers and their children. Turning to that study: Around 3.2 million TCR beta reads per child versus over 9 million per mother.

What was sequenced was blood. V usage is TRBV6-1 and J usage is TRBJ2-3; weak D call: TRBD2 (6 bases). The origin of this receptor is a boy aged 5-17 years in good health. As DNA, the CDR3 is TGTGCCAGCAGTGAAGCTAACCGGGTCTCGGGGGTGGATACGCAGTATTTT. Translated, it gives CASSEANRVSGVDTQYF.